This T cell receptor (beta chain) was captured in a study of patients and donors after allogeneic stem cell transplantation. This clonotype was counted between two and nine times. TCRdb reprocessed the RT-PCR reads with MiXCR, giving one entry per CDR3 protein. Counted here are about 200,000 distinct CDR3 sequences, roughly 38% occurring once; the ten biggest clones make up under 14%. V was shortened by 0 bases and J by 7 bases, with 7 bases between the two germline ends. Germline V CDR1 and CDR2: LGHNA, YSLEER. The CDR3 is made up of 14 amino acids. This receptor was identified in a human donor who was either an allogeneic HSCT recipient or a stem cell or donor lymphocyte infusion donor (not recorded which). It is not recorded whose cells these are; they may come from a transplant donor. The sample comprised blood, either unsorted or a sorted T cell fraction (not recorded which). The J gene is TRBJ1-6, the V gene TRBV4-3; no firm D call. For the CDR3, the DNA is TGCGCCAGCAGCCAAGATACGGAAAATTCACCCCTCCACTTT. Protein sequence: CASSQDTENSPLHF.